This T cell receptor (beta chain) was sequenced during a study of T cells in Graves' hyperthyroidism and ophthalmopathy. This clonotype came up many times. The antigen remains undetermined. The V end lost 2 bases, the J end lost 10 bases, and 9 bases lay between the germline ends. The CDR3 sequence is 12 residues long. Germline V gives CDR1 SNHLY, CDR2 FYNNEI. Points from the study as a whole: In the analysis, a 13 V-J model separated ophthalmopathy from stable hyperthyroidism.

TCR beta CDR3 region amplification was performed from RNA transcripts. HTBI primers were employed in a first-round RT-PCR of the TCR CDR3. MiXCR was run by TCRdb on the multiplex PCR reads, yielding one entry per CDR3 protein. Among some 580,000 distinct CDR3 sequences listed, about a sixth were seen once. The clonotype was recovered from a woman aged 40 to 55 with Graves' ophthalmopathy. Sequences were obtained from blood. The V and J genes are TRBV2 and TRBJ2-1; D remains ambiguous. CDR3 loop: CASSEILGEQFF. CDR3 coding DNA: TGTGCCAGCAGTGAAATCCTGGGCGAGCAGTTCTTC.